The 3 T cell receptor beta chains listed next were all sequenced from one sample in a study of cytomegalovirus exposure and HLA in healthy donors. The PCR contained 60 Vbeta and 13 Jbeta primers. The protocol was immunoSEQ multiplex PCR, while the TCRdb copy is restricted to in-frame clones and leaves out a portion. Seen here are about 91,000 clones, 86% observed once, and the top ten hold around a tenth. The material sequenced was PBMCs. The receptors come from a man younger than 40 in good health and CMV-seropositive.

The chain links TRBV11-2 to TRBJ2-2; D remains unclear. V dropped 6 bases and J dropped 4 bases, with 12 bases sitting between them. Germline CDR1 reads SGHAT; CDR2 reads FQNNGV. There are 14 residues in the CDR3. The CDR3 here is CASSLQVVTGELFF. For the CDR3, the DNA is TGTGCCAGCAGTCTTCAGGTAGTCACCGGGGAGCTGTTTTTT. The variable domain in full, completed from reference TRBV11-2 and TRBJ2-2, reads EAGVAQSPRYKIIEKRQSVAFWCNPISGHATLYWYQQILGQGPKLLIQFQNNGVVDDSQLPKDRFSAERLKGVDSTLKIQPAKLEDSAVYLCASSLQVVTGELFFGEGSRLTVL.

This chain's CDR3 is CASSLAGGYYEQYF. CDR3 nucleotide sequence: TGTGCCAGCAGCTTAGCTGGGGGGTACTACGAGCAGTACTTC. J is TRBJ2-7 and V is TRBV7-9; D is possibly TRBD2 (6 bases). With 0 bases removed from V and 3 bases from J, the gap between germline ends came to 9 bases. This CDR3 is 14 amino acids long. Germline V gene lookup returns CDR1 SEHNR and CDR2 FQNEAQ (reference sequence).

The chain is built from TRBV10-3 and TRBJ2-3; D is undetermined. From germline, CDR1 is ENHRY and CDR2 SYGVKD. The CDR3 has 15 residues. The V end lost 2 bases, the J end lost 4 bases, and 13 bases lay between the germline ends. CDR3 in amino acids: CAISEAARGADTQYF. The CDR3 DNA reads TGTGCCATCAGTGAGGCGGCTAGAGGCGCAGATACGCAGTATTTT.